This is a list of T cell receptor beta chains from one sample in a study of T cells in Graves' hyperthyroidism and ophthalmopathy. TCRdb passed the multiplex PCR reads through MiXCR, listing each CDR3 protein once. Of fewer than 650,000 distinct CDR3 sequences in the sample, 14% were seen once. Specimen: blood. All receptors derive from a woman younger than 35 with Graves' ophthalmopathy. Each CDR3 is given with its conserved first and last residue. The order of the fields is clone size, J gene, CDR3 length, D gene, V gene, CDR3 DNA, CDR3 protein. D genes are given only for firm matches. The listing skips clone size in some rows; elsewhere it reads once, few, many or a size class.

clone size: many; J gene: TRBJ2-3; CDR3 length: 14; D gene: TRBD1; V gene: TRBV28; CDR3 DNA: TGTGCCAGCAGTGGGGACAGGGGCACAGATACGCAGTATTTT; CDR3 protein: CASSGDRGTDTQYF
clone size: .; J gene: TRBJ1-1; CDR3 length: 16; D gene: TRBD1; V gene: TRBV6-1; CDR3 DNA: TGTGCCAGCAGTGTTCTTCGGACAGGGGGGAACACTGAAGCTTTCTTT; CDR3 protein: CASSVLRTGGNTEAFF
clone size: .; J gene: TRBJ2-3; CDR3 length: 15; D gene: .; V gene: TRBV7-3; CDR3 DNA: TGTGCCAGCAGCTTAGGCAGGGCAACCACAGATACGCAGTATTTT; CDR3 protein: CASSLGRATTDTQYF
clone size: few; J gene: TRBJ1-6; CDR3 length: 14; D gene: TRBD1; V gene: TRBV28; CDR3 DNA: TGTGCCAGCAGTTCCGGGACAGGGTTTCAGGCCCTCCACTTT; CDR3 protein: CASSSGTGFQALHF
clone size: few; J gene: TRBJ1-3; CDR3 length: 13; D gene: .; V gene: TRBV6-1; CDR3 DNA: TGTGCCAGCAGCATGGGACTTGGAAACACCATATATTTT; CDR3 protein: CASSMGLGNTIYF
clone size: many; J gene: TRBJ2-1; CDR3 length: 19; D gene: TRBD1; V gene: TRBV11-3; CDR3 DNA: TGTGCCAGCAGCTCCGAGGGACAGTTCTCAGACTGGGAGTACAATGAGCAGTTCTTC; CDR3 protein: CASSSEGQFSDWEYNEQFF
clone size: many; J gene: TRBJ1-1; CDR3 length: 15; D gene: .; V gene: TRBV20-1; CDR3 DNA: TGCAGTGCTAGCCAGGACAGCTATATGAACACTGAAGCTTTCTTT; CDR3 protein: CSASQDSYMNTEAFF
clone size: .; J gene: TRBJ1-2; CDR3 length: 16; D gene: TRBD1; V gene: TRBV10-3; CDR3 DNA: TGTGCCATCAGTGAGCCCGGTAGACAGGGGGCTCAAGGCTACACCTTC; CDR3 protein: CAISEPGRQGAQGYTF
clone size: .; J gene: TRBJ1-4; CDR3 length: 13; D gene: .; V gene: TRBV30; CDR3 DNA: TGTGCCTGGAGTGTACAGAGTAATGAAAAACTGTTTTTT; CDR3 protein: CAWSVQSNEKLFF
clone size: .; J gene: TRBJ2-5; CDR3 length: 13; D gene: .; V gene: TRBV6-1; CDR3 DNA: TGTGCCAGCAGTGAAAACCCGCGGGAGACCCAGTACTTC; CDR3 protein: CASSENPRETQYF
clone size: many; J gene: TRBJ1-2; CDR3 length: 14; D gene: .; V gene: TRBV30; CDR3 DNA: TGTGCCTGGACAGGAGGGTTTTTCAACTATGGCTACACCTTC; CDR3 protein: CAWTGGFFNYGYTF
clone size: few; J gene: TRBJ2-5; CDR3 length: 15; D gene: .; V gene: TRBV5-1; CDR3 DNA: TGCGCCGGCAGCTTGGGAGGGACAGGACAAGAGACCCAGTACTTC; CDR3 protein: CAGSLGGTGQETQYF
clone size: many; J gene: TRBJ2-3; CDR3 length: 17; D gene: TRBD2; V gene: TRBV15; CDR3 DNA: TGTGCCACCAGCCCCGGCGGGACTAGCGGGAGTCTGGATACGCAGTATTTT; CDR3 protein: CATSPGGTSGSLDTQYF
clone size: few; J gene: TRBJ1-3; CDR3 length: 17; D gene: .; V gene: TRBV7-9; CDR3 DNA: TGTGCCAGCAGCTTAGTCCAGGGACCGGACCCTGGAAACACCATATATTTT; CDR3 protein: CASSLVQGPDPGNTIYF
clone size: few; J gene: TRBJ2-5; CDR3 length: 18; D gene: TRBD2; V gene: TRBV4-3; CDR3 DNA: TGCGCCAGCAGCCAAGAATCTGGCTATTGGACTAGCAAAGAGACCCAGTACTTC; CDR3 protein: CASSQESGYWTSKETQYF
clone size: many; J gene: TRBJ2-2; CDR3 length: 14; D gene: .; V gene: TRBV2; CDR3 DNA: TGTGCCAGCAGTGAAGCGGGAGGTTCCGGGGAGCTGTTTTTT; CDR3 protein: CASSEAGGSGELFF
clone size: few; J gene: TRBJ2-2; CDR3 length: 15; D gene: TRBD2; V gene: TRBV6-2/TRBV6-3; CDR3 DNA: TGTGCCAGCAGGACTAGCGGGACAGTTGCCGGGGAGCTGTTTTTT; CDR3 protein: CASRTSGTVAGELFF
clone size: many; J gene: TRBJ2-7; CDR3 length: 12; D gene: .; V gene: TRBV29-1; CDR3 DNA: TGCAGCGTTGGGGCGGACTCCTACGAGCAGTACTTC; CDR3 protein: CSVGADSYEQYF
clone size: few; J gene: TRBJ2-4; CDR3 length: 11; D gene: .; V gene: TRBV30; CDR3 DNA: TGTGCCTGGAGTGTCAAGGGCATTCAGTACTTC; CDR3 protein: CAWSVKGIQYF
clone size: few; J gene: TRBJ1-1; CDR3 length: 15; D gene: .; V gene: TRBV4-1; CDR3 DNA: TGCGCCACAGCCAATAGGGTGGTCGGGAACACTGAAGCTTTCTTT; CDR3 protein: CATANRVVGNTEAFF
clone size: many; J gene: TRBJ2-2; CDR3 length: 15; D gene: .; V gene: TRBV6-2/TRBV6-3; CDR3 DNA: TGTGCCAGCAGCTGGACTGCAGTGAACACCGGGGAGCTGTTTTTT; CDR3 protein: CASSWTAVNTGELFF
clone size: few; J gene: TRBJ2-4; CDR3 length: 19; D gene: .; V gene: TRBV2; CDR3 DNA: TGTGCCAGCAGTCGAAAGGTCGCCGGGGCTTCGTTGGCCAAAAACATTCAGTACTTC; CDR3 protein: CASSRKVAGASLAKNIQYF
clone size: many; J gene: TRBJ2-7; CDR3 length: 15; D gene: .; V gene: TRBV20-1; CDR3 DNA: TGCAGTGTATCTGGGGCGGGGTACCTCTCCTACGAGCAGTACTTC; CDR3 protein: CSVSGAGYLSYEQYF
clone size: .; J gene: TRBJ2-3; CDR3 length: 18; D gene: TRBD2; V gene: TRBV6-5; CDR3 DNA: TGTGCCAGCAGTTTCCGGGGACTAGCGGGAGGGCCCACAGATACGCAGTATTTT; CDR3 protein: CASSFRGLAGGPTDTQYF
clone size: many; J gene: TRBJ1-4; CDR3 length: 14; D gene: .; V gene: TRBV27; CDR3 DNA: TGTGCCAGCAGTTTAAAAGTGGTGAATGAAAAACTGTTTTTT; CDR3 protein: CASSLKVVNEKLFF
clone size: many; J gene: TRBJ2-3; CDR3 length: 12; D gene: .; V gene: TRBV30; CDR3 DNA: TGTGCCTGGAGTGTACAGGCAGATACGCAGTATTTT; CDR3 protein: CAWSVQADTQYF
clone size: many; J gene: TRBJ2-1; CDR3 length: 16; D gene: TRBD1; V gene: TRBV6-1; CDR3 DNA: TGTGCCAGCAGTGACCCCAGGGACAGAAGATTTTCTAAGCAGTTCTTC; CDR3 protein: CASSDPRDRRFSKQFF
clone size: many; J gene: TRBJ1-1; CDR3 length: 15; D gene: TRBD1; V gene: TRBV27; CDR3 DNA: TGTGCCAGCAGTTTTGGACAGGGGAGAGCCACTGAAGCTTTCTTT; CDR3 protein: CASSFGQGRATEAFF
clone size: many; J gene: TRBJ2-1; CDR3 length: 14; D gene: .; V gene: TRBV11-2; CDR3 DNA: TGTGCCAGCAGACCGAGACTAGCCTACAATGAGCAGTTCTTC; CDR3 protein: CASRPRLAYNEQFF
clone size: .; J gene: TRBJ1-1; CDR3 length: 16; D gene: TRBD1; V gene: TRBV19; CDR3 DNA: TGTGCCAGTAGGTCCGGGACAGGGGGCCGGAACACTGAAGCTTTCTTT; CDR3 protein: CASRSGTGGRNTEAFF
clone size: many; J gene: TRBJ1-5; CDR3 length: 13; D gene: .; V gene: TRBV28; CDR3 DNA: TGTGCCAGCAGTGACAGACCCCTTCAGCCCCAGCATTTT; CDR3 protein: CASSDRPLQPQHF
clone size: .; J gene: TRBJ2-6; CDR3 length: 14; D gene: .; V gene: TRBV7-9; CDR3 DNA: TGTGCCAGCAGCATTCGGGGGGGGGCCAACGTCCTGACTTTC; CDR3 protein: CASSIRGGANVLTF
clone size: .; J gene: TRBJ1-5; CDR3 length: 14; D gene: .; V gene: TRBV19; CDR3 DNA: TGTGCCAGTAGTACACTGGACGGCAATCAGCCCCAGCATTTT; CDR3 protein: CASSTLDGNQPQHF
clone size: many; J gene: TRBJ1-2; CDR3 length: 13; D gene: .; V gene: TRBV20-1; CDR3 DNA: TGCAGTGCTAGGGAAAGCAGGGACTATGGCTACACCTTC; CDR3 protein: CSARESRDYGYTF
clone size: many; J gene: TRBJ1-2; CDR3 length: 12; D gene: .; V gene: TRBV29-1; CDR3 DNA: TGCAGCGTTGAGGGGGATAACTATGGCTACACCTTC; CDR3 protein: CSVEGDNYGYTF
clone size: .; J gene: TRBJ1-1; CDR3 length: 15; D gene: .; V gene: TRBV12-3/TRBV12-4; CDR3 DNA: TGTGCCAGCAGTACAGGGCCCACTTTGAACACTGAAGCTTTCTTT; CDR3 protein: CASSTGPTLNTEAFF
clone size: many; J gene: TRBJ2-7; CDR3 length: 13; D gene: .; V gene: TRBV9; CDR3 DNA: TGTGCCAGCAGCGTACAATTAACGGACGAGCAGTACTTC; CDR3 protein: CASSVQLTDEQYF
clone size: .; J gene: TRBJ2-1; CDR3 length: 16; D gene: TRBD2; V gene: TRBV9; CDR3 DNA: TGTGCCAGCAGAGCCTCTAGCGGGAGAGGGTACAATGAGCAGTTCTTC; CDR3 protein: CASRASSGRGYNEQFF
clone size: .; J gene: TRBJ2-1; CDR3 length: 14; D gene: .; V gene: TRBV20-1; CDR3 DNA: TGCAGTGCTAGCGGACCTGCCCCTCACAATGAGCAGTTCTTC; CDR3 protein: CSASGPAPHNEQFF
clone size: .; J gene: TRBJ2-5; CDR3 length: 16; D gene: TRBD2; V gene: TRBV7-3; CDR3 DNA: TGTGCCAGCAGCTTCCCTAGCGGGAGGGCAGGGGAGACCCAGTACTTC; CDR3 protein: CASSFPSGRAGETQYF
clone size: many; J gene: TRBJ1-2; CDR3 length: 14; D gene: .; V gene: TRBV7-2; CDR3 DNA: TGTGCCAGCAGCCTCAGTGGATCCAACGATGGCTACACCTTC; CDR3 protein: CASSLSGSNDGYTF
clone size: many; J gene: TRBJ2-1; CDR3 length: 14; D gene: .; V gene: TRBV28; CDR3 DNA: TGTGCCAGCAGTTTAAATGGGGTAGGCAATGAGCAGTTCTTC; CDR3 protein: CASSLNGVGNEQFF
clone size: many; J gene: TRBJ1-5; CDR3 length: 14; D gene: .; V gene: TRBV20-1; CDR3 DNA: TGCAGTGCCAAATCCGGGGGGCAAATTCAGCCCCAGCATTTT; CDR3 protein: CSAKSGGQIQPQHF
clone size: .; J gene: TRBJ2-3; CDR3 length: 17; D gene: TRBD2; V gene: TRBV4-1; CDR3 DNA: TGCGCCAGCAGCCAAGACGGGACTAGCGGGATCACAGATACGCAGTATTTT; CDR3 protein: CASSQDGTSGITDTQYF
clone size: many; J gene: TRBJ1-2; CDR3 length: 14; D gene: TRBD1; V gene: TRBV6-6; CDR3 DNA: TGTGCCAGCAGTTACTCTGAGGGGGCTGTTGGCTACACCTTC; CDR3 protein: CASSYSEGAVGYTF
clone size: many; J gene: TRBJ2-7; CDR3 length: 13; D gene: TRBD2; V gene: TRBV20-1; CDR3 DNA: TGCAGTGCCACCGGGACTAGCGGCTACGAGCAGTACTTC; CDR3 protein: CSATGTSGYEQYF
clone size: many; J gene: TRBJ2-3; CDR3 length: 15; D gene: .; V gene: TRBV11-2; CDR3 DNA: TGTGCCAGCACTCAGGCCCTAGTCACCACAGATACGCAGTATTTT; CDR3 protein: CASTQALVTTDTQYF
clone size: many; J gene: TRBJ1-1; CDR3 length: 15; D gene: .; V gene: TRBV4-1; CDR3 DNA: TGCGCCAGCAGCCGAACAGGGCTCTGGGACACTGAAGCTTTCTTT; CDR3 protein: CASSRTGLWDTEAFF
clone size: many; J gene: TRBJ1-1; CDR3 length: 14; D gene: TRBD1; V gene: TRBV4-2; CDR3 DNA: TGTGCCAGCAGCCACGGACAGGGCGGGGCTGAAGCTTTCTTT; CDR3 protein: CASSHGQGGAEAFF
clone size: .; J gene: TRBJ2-2; CDR3 length: 14; D gene: .; V gene: TRBV25-1; CDR3 DNA: TGTGCCAGCAAGGTCTTGGGAGCAACCGGGGAGCTGTTTTTT; CDR3 protein: CASKVLGATGELFF
clone size: many; J gene: TRBJ2-3; CDR3 length: 15; D gene: TRBD1; V gene: TRBV20-1; CDR3 DNA: TGCAGTGCTAGACGGGACAGGGATCTAACAGATACGCAGTATTTT; CDR3 protein: CSARRDRDLTDTQYF
clone size: many; J gene: TRBJ1-1; CDR3 length: 14; D gene: TRBD1; V gene: TRBV5-1; CDR3 DNA: TGCGCCAGCAGCTCTGAACAGGGGGGCACTGAAGCTTTCTTT; CDR3 protein: CASSSEQGGTEAFF
clone size: many; J gene: TRBJ2-1; CDR3 length: 15; D gene: TRBD2; V gene: TRBV20-1; CDR3 DNA: TGCAGTGCTAGAGATTTAGGACTAGTGTTTGGTGAGCAGTTCTTC; CDR3 protein: CSARDLGLVFGEQFF
clone size: .; J gene: TRBJ1-3; CDR3 length: 17; D gene: .; V gene: TRBV6-1; CDR3 DNA: TGTGCCAGCAGGCAGGACTCAGGGGAGAGCTCTGGAAACACCATATATTTT; CDR3 protein: CASRQDSGESSGNTIYF
clone size: .; J gene: TRBJ1-5; CDR3 length: 13; D gene: .; V gene: TRBV19; CDR3 DNA: TGTGCCAGTAGTCGGTTAGTAAATCAGCCCCAGCATTTT; CDR3 protein: CASSRLVNQPQHF